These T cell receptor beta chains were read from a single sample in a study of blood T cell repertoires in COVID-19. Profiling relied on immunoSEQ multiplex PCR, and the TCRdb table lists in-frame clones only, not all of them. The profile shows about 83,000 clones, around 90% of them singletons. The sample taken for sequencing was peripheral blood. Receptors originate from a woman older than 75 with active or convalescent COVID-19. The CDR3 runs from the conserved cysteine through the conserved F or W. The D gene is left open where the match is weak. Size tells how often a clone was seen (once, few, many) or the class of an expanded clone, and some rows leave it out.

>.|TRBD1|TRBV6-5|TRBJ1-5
TGTGCCAGCAGTCGGGACAGGGATTTCAATCAGCCCCAGCATTTT
CASSRDRDFNQPQHF
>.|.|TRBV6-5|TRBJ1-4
TGTGCCAGCAGTTACTCCTCAGGGTTAGGGGAAAAACTGTTTTTT
CASSYSSGLGEKLFF
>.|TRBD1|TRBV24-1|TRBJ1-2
TGTGCCACCAGTGATCCGGAGGGACAGGGAGTCTATGGCTACACCTTC
CATSDPEGQGVYGYTF
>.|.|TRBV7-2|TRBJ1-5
TGTGCCAGCAGCTTAGCCAGGGGCGGCCAGCCCCAGCATTTT
CASSLARGGQPQHF
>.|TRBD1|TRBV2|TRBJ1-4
TGTGCCAGCAGAACAGGGGGTCGTGAAAAACTGTTTTTT
CASRTGGREKLFF
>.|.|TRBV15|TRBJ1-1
TGTGCCACCAGCAGAGATCGGAGTGAAGCTTTCTTT
CATSRDRSEAFF
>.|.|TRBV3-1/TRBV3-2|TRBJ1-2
TGTGCCAGCAGCGTGGAGAGGGATACCTTC
CASSVERDTF
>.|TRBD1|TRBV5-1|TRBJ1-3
TGCGCCAGCAGAACCGGGACAGGGGGCGGAAACACCATATATTTT
CASRTGTGGGNTIYF
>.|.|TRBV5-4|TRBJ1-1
TGTGCCAGCAGCTTGGTCGGAGACACTGAAGCTTTCTTT
CASSLVGDTEAFF
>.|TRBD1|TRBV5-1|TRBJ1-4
TGCGCCAGCAGCTTGGCCTACAGGGGGCGAGAAAAACTGTTTTTT
CASSLAYRGREKLFF
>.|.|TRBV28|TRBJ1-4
TGTGCCAGCAGTTTCGGAGGGGCGGGAAGGGAAAAACTGTTTTTT
CASSFGGAGREKLFF
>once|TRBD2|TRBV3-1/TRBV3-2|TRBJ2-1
TGTGCCAGCAGCCAAGGACTGGCGGGGGGCTCCTACAATGAGCAGTTCTTC
CASSQGLAGGSYNEQFF
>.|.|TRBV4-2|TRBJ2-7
TGTGCCAGCAGCCAAGATTCGCTAGTGAGTTACGAGCAGTACTTC
CASSQDSLVSYEQYF
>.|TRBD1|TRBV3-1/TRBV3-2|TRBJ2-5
TGTGCCAGCAGCCAATGGACAGGGGTACAAGAGACCCAGTACTTC
CASSQWTGVQETQYF
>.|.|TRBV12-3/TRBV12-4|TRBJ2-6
TGTGCCACCACGTCGAGCCGGGTCGTCCTGACTTTC
CATTSSRVVLTF
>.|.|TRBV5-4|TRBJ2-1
TGTGCCAGCAGCTTGGTCGGAGGGTCTGATGAGCAGTTCTTC
CASSLVGGSDEQFF
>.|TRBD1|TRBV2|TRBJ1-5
TGTGCCAGCAGTGGACAGGGCGGGCAGCCCCAGCATTTT
CASSGQGGQPQHF
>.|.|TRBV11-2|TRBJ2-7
TGTGCCAGCAGCTTGACGGGGGGCAGGCAGTACTTC
CASSLTGGRQYF
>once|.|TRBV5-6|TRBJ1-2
TGTGCCAGCAGCTTGGAGATTGCCGGTGGCTACACCTTC
CASSLEIAGGYTF
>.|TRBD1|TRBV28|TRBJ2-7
TGTGCCAGCAGTCTCTCTGACAGGGCCCAAGGGGACGAGCAGTACTTC
CASSLSDRAQGDEQYF
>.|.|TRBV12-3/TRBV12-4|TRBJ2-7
TGTGCCAGCAGTTTCGGGTACGAGCAGTACTTC
CASSFGYEQYF
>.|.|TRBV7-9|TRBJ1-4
TGTGCCAGCAGCCCCCGGGGGGCAACTAATGAAAAACTGTTTTTT
CASSPRGATNEKLFF
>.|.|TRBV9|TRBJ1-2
TGTGCCAGCAGCGTCCCCCCAACCGGGGGACGCTTC
CASSVPPTGGRF
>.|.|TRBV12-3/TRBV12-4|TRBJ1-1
TGTGCCAGCAGTAGGAGCAGGGATACTGAAGCTTTCTTT
CASSRSRDTEAFF
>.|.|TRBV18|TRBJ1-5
TGTGCCAGCTCACCAAACACCTTCTATCAGCCCCAGCATTTT
CASSPNTFYQPQHF
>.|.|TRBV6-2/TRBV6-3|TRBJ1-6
TGTGCCAGCAGTTACGGGGGGGCGGTGGGTTCACCCCTCCACTTT
CASSYGGAVGSPLHF
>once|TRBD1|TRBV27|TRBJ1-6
TGTGCCAGCAGTTTATCGTCGGGAGGGGGCGTAAGCCCCTATAATTCACCCCTCCACTTT
CASSLSSGGGVSPYNSPLHF
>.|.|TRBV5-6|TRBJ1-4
TGTGCCAGCAGCTTGGTGCGGCGTCGTGAAAAACTGTTTTTT
CASSLVRRREKLFF
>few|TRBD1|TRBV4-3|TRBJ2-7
TGCGCCAGCAGCCAAGATAGGACAGGGTCTTACGAGCAGTACTTC
CASSQDRTGSYEQYF
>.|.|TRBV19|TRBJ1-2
TGTGCCAGTAGTATTCCCTTCGCAGGGATCTATGGCTACACCTTC
CASSIPFAGIYGYTF
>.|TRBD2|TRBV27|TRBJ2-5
TGTGCCAGCAAGACTAGCGGGGGGCCGTACGATCAAGAGACCCAGTACTTC
CASKTSGGPYDQETQYF
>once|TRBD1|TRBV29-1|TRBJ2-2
TGCAGCGTGGGGATGAGGGGGCCGTCCGGGGAGCTGTTTTTT
CSVGMRGPSGELFF
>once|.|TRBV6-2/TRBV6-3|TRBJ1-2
TGTGCCAGCAGTACCGGTGTGGGCTACACCTTC
CASSTGVGYTF